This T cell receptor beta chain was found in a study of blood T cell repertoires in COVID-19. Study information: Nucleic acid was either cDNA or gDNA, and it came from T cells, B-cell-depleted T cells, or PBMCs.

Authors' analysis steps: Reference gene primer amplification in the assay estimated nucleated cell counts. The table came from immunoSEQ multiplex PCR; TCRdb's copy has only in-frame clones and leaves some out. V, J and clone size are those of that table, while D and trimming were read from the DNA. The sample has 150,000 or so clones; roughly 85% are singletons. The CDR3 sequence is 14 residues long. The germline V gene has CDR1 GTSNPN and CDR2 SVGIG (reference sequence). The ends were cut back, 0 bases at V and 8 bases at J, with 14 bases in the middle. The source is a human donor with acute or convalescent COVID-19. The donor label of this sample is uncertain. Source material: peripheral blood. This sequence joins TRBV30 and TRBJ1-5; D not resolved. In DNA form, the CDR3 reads TGTGCCTGGAGTGTTGGCAGCGCGTGGGAGCCCCAGCATTTT. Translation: CAWSVGSAWEPQHF.